The rows below give T cell receptor beta chains drawn from one sample of a study of cytomegalovirus exposure and HLA in healthy donors. Sequenced by immunoSEQ multiplex PCR; TCRdb stores in-frame clones only, minus some. The sample shows some 120,000 clones, about 80% of them seen only once. The sequenced sample consisted of PBMCs. Receptors were obtained from a middle-aged man in good health and CMV-seronegative. Each CDR3 is given with its conserved first and last residue. D genes are given only for firm matches.

v_gene	j_gene	d_gene	CDR3aa
TRBV6-1	TRBJ2-3	TRBD2	CASSVGGLAGANADTQYF
TRBV7-9	TRBJ1-2	TRBD1	CASSSRGLGYTF
TRBV2	TRBJ1-4	NA	CASSQETGYGEKLFF
TRBV5-1	TRBJ1-2	NA	CASSLEPTELYGYTF
TRBV5-4	TRBJ2-7	TRBD2	CASSPGASGSYEQYF
TRBV29-1	TRBJ1-2	TRBD1	CSVGKDRGYGYTF
TRBV5-1	TRBJ2-3	TRBD2	CASSLGLAGGTQYF
TRBV5-7	TRBJ1-2	TRBD1	CASSPGQGIGGYTF
TRBV7-9	TRBJ2-7	NA	CASSPSPSGSYEQYF
TRBV6-1	TRBJ1-1	NA	CASSDNRLNTEAFF
TRBV28	TRBJ2-6	NA	CASSSPSLSGANVLTF
TRBV6-1	TRBJ1-2	NA	CASSEAGGGNYGYTF
TRBV6-5	TRBJ1-1	NA	CASKRPRDTEAFF
TRBV5-6	TRBJ2-5	TRBD2	CASSSSGGLQETQYF
TRBV9	TRBJ2-1	NA	CASSPTLIEQFF
TRBV30	TRBJ2-1	TRBD1	CAWSAAGTANNEQFF
TRBV30	TRBJ1-5	NA	CAWSNQGSGQPQHF
TRBV6-1	TRBJ1-5	NA	CASSDSGPNQPQHF
TRBV6-1	TRBJ2-6	TRBD2	CASIRGGSGANVLTF
TRBV28	TRBJ2-1	NA	CASSFLVTANEQFF
TRBV7-8	TRBJ2-1	TRBD2	CASSLGLAGENEQFF
TRBV7-2	TRBJ2-7	NA	CASSSAYEQYF
TRBV4-1	TRBJ2-7	TRBD2	CASSQASLAGGFYEQYF
TRBV29-1	TRBJ1-1	TRBD1	CSVEKTGGTEAFF
TRBV30	TRBJ1-6	NA	CAQNTGDYNSPLHF
TRBV21-1	TRBJ1-5	NA	CASSPTKGWRQPQHF
TRBV18	TRBJ2-7	TRBD1	CASSEGQAGPYEQYF
TRBV5-1	TRBJ1-6	NA	CASSIRGSRNSPLHF
TRBV5-1	TRBJ2-1	TRBD1	CASSIQGGYNEQFF
TRBV30	TRBJ2-3	TRBD2	CAWSVTLAGADTQYF
TRBV2	TRBJ1-1	TRBD1	CASRPRGTENTEAFF
TRBV6-1	TRBJ2-3	TRBD1	CASSLGQGPTDTQYF
TRBV15	TRBJ2-1	NA	CATSRGQANEQFF
TRBV2	TRBJ2-3	TRBD2	CASSRTSGTTDTQYF
TRBV19	TRBJ1-5	NA	CASSIYRVGQPQHF
TRBV28	TRBJ1-6	NA	CASSLTGTYNSPLHF
TRBV28	TRBJ1-3	NA	CASSLFSPGQHSGNTIYF
TRBV6-6	TRBJ2-1	TRBD2	CASSDSGGYNEQFF
TRBV5-6	TRBJ2-6	TRBD2	CASSLYGTSGTGANVLTF
TRBV25-1	TRBJ1-2	NA	CASSEGAPGYTF
TRBV27	TRBJ2-7	NA	CASSPLQGYEQYF
TRBV28	TRBJ2-7	NA	CASSSSAYEQYF
TRBV5-1	TRBJ2-1	NA	CASSAGTAPNEQFF